This T cell receptor beta chain was sequenced for a study of shared clonotypes between healthy human individuals. Whole-study findings and limits: The naive CD4 repertoires of several donors were compared, and approximately 5% of clonotypes were shared.

Turning to this clone: The antigen remains unidentified.

Assay used: immunoSEQ multiplex PCR; TCRdb lists only in-frame clones, some missing. Of about 2,500,000 clones listed, around nine tenths are singletons. CDR3 length equals 14 residues. Germline V lookup: CDR1 KGHSH, CDR2 LQKENI. V lost 3 bases, J lost 2 bases, and 11 bases lay in between. The TCR comes from a man in his late teens or twenties in good health. The chain is built from TRBV18 and TRBJ2-7; unclear D gene. Material: naive CD4+ T cells sorted from blood. Subset denoted: CD45RA+ positively selected. The CDR3 region is CASSPGEETYEQYF. The CDR3 DNA reads TGTGCCAGCTCACCGGGTGAGGAGACCTACGAGCAGTACTTC.